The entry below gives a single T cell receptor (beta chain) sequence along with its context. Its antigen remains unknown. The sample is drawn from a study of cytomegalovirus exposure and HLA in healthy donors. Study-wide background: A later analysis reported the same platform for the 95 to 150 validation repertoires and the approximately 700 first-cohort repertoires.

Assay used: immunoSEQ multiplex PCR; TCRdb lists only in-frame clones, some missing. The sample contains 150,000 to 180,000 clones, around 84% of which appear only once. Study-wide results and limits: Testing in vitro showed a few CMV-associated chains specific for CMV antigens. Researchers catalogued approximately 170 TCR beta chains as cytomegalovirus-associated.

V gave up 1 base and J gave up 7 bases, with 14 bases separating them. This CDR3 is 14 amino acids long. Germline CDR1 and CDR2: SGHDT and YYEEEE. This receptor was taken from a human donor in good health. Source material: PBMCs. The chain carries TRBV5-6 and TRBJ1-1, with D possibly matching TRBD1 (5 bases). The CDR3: CASSLFRAEREAFF. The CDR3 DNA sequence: TGTGCCAGCAGCTTGTTCAGGGCCGAACGTGAAGCTTTCTTT.